Following are 15 T cell receptor beta chains from one sample sequenced in a study of cytomegalovirus exposure and HLA in healthy donors. The PCR made use of 60 Vbeta and 13 Jbeta primers. Libraries were prepared by immunoSEQ multiplex PCR; TCRdb keeps only in-frame clonotypes and omits some of them. Here the sample spans 170,000 or so clones, 75% to 85% being singletons. The sequencing input was PBMCs. These receptor sequences come from a boy under 18 in good health and CMV-seronegative.

J is TRBJ2-3 and V is TRBV19; 10 bases are a match to TRBD2. Per germline, CDR1 LNHDA and CDR2 SQIVND (reference sequence). The trim removed 7 bases at V and 4 bases at J, leaving 5 bases unmatched. This CDR3 has 14 residues. The CDR3 is CASMSGRAADTQYF. The DNA for the CDR3 is TGTGCCAGTATGAGCGGGAGGGCGGCAGATACGCAGTATTTT.

The chain links TRBV11-3 to TRBJ2-2; possibly TRBD1 for D (6 bases). Germline values: CDR1 SGHNT, CDR2 YENEEA. The germline V and J ends were trimmed by 1 base and 6 bases, with 18 bases remaining between them. This CDR3 region has 17 residues. CDR3 sequence reads: CASSLARGQGISGELFF. Written as DNA, the CDR3 is TGTGCCAGCAGCTTAGCCCGCGGGCAGGGGATATCCGGGGAGCTGTTTTTT.

This chain connects TRBV4-1 to TRBJ2-2; 8 bases align to TRBD2. The V segment lost 0 bases and the J segment 7 bases; nucleotides outside the gene matches: 10. Germline CDR1 reads MGHRA; CDR2 reads YSYEKL. CDR3 size: 17 residues. The DNA of the CDR3 is TGCGCCAGCAGCCAAGAATTCCGGGAGGGGTTGGACGGGGAGCTGTTTTTT. Residues: CASSQEFREGLDGELFF.

V gene TRBV18 combines with J gene TRBJ2-7; 10 bases are shared with TRBD1. Per germline, CDR1 KGHSH and CDR2 LQKENI. V trimming: 3 bases; J trimming: 3 bases; junction bases outside the gene matches: 5. The CDR3 totals 15 residues. CDR3 loop: CASSPGTGDVYEQYF. CDR3 nucleotides: TGTGCCAGCTCACCTGGGACAGGGGACGTCTACGAGCAGTACTTC. The full variable domain, rest sourced from reference TRBV18 and TRBJ2-7, is NAGVMQNPRHLVRRRGQEARLRCSPMKGHSHVYWYRQLPEEGLKFMVYLQKENIIDESGMPKERFSAEFPKEGPSILRIQQVVRGDSAAYFCASSPGTGDVYEQYFGPGTRLTVT.

The gene calls are TRBV6-5 and TRBJ1-2; a possible D gene is TRBD1 (6 bases). The germline gives CDR1 MNHEY, CDR2 SVGAGI. The V and J ends lost 8 bases and 6 bases respectively, with 16 bases between them. This CDR3 comprises 13 residues. CDR3 amino acids: CASQQGTGNGYTF. In DNA form, the CDR3 reads TGTGCCAGCCAACAGGGCACTGGAAATGGCTACACCTTC.

This clone was recorded only once. CDR3 sequence (DNA): TGTGCCTGGCGTAGCGGGAGTTTTGACAATGAGCAGTTCTTC. Translation: CAWRSGSFDNEQFF. The chain combines TRBV30 with TRBJ2-1; 9 bases fit TRBD2. The junction had 7 bases not matched to a gene; V was cut back by 5 bases and J by 5 bases. Germline V gives CDR1 GTSNPN, CDR2 SVGIG (reference sequence). This CDR3 has 14 residues.

This clone appeared a few times. The rearrangement joins TRBV5-4 to TRBJ2-7; a weak D match, TRBD2 (6 bases). Germline V gene sequence: CDR1 SGHNT, CDR2 YYREEE (reference sequence). V gave up 4 bases and J gave up 4 bases, with 15 bases separating them. This CDR3 is 14 amino acids long. CDR3 nucleotides: TGTGCCAGCAGCCCCGGGACGACTAGGTACGAGCAGTACTTC. Protein: CASSPGTTRYEQYF. The variable domain in full, with the rest retrieved from reference TRBV5-4 and TRBJ2-7, is ETGVTQSPTHLIKTRGQQVTLRCSSQSGHNTVSWYQQALGQGPQFIFQYYREEENGRGNFPPRFSGLQFPNYSSELNVNALELDDSALYLCASSPGTTRYEQYFGPGTRLTVT.

The chain has TRBV2 and TRBJ1-2, with TRBD1 matching over 8 bases. Germline CDR1 reads SNHLY; CDR2 reads FYNNEI. V gave up 6 bases and J gave up 6 bases; unmatched junction bases: 9. The CDR3 spans 14 residues. The CDR3 protein is CASSRDRFVDGYTF. The CDR3, as DNA: TGTGCCAGCAGCCGGGACAGGTTCGTTGATGGCTACACCTTC.

The genes are TRBV6-4 and TRBJ1-6, with 8 bases lining up with TRBD1. CDR3 length equals 14 residues. Germline-derived CDR1 and CDR2 are MRHNA and SNTAGT. J was trimmed by 6 bases and V by 5 bases; bases with no gene match: 3. CDR3 bases: TGTGCCAGCAGTCCTGGACAGGGTAATTCACCCCTCCACTTT. Amino acids: CASSPGQGNSPLHF.

The chain recombines TRBV7-8 with TRBJ1-1, with D possibly TRBD1 on 6 matching bases. Trimming removed 1 base from V and 5 bases from J, with 11 bases in between. CDR3 size: 14 residues. Germline CDR1 SGHVS, CDR2 FQNEAQ. CDR3 bases: TGTGCCAGCAGCTTAGGAGGGGGGGGGACTGAAGCTTTCTTT. Encoded protein: CASSLGGGGTEAFF.

The V and J genes are TRBV6-1 and TRBJ1-2; D unclear. CDR1 MNHNS and CDR2 SASEGT come from the germline V gene. V dropped 10 bases and J dropped 8 bases, with 11 bases sitting between them. This CDR3 has 10 residues. The CDR3 sequence: CATRALGYTF. CDR3 coding DNA: TGTGCCACCAGAGCTCTGGGCTACACCTTC.

Written as DNA, the CDR3 is TGTGCCAGCAGCGTCCGGGGGGAAAGGCAGTACTTC. Translation gives CASSVRGERQYF. The chain combines TRBV6-5 with TRBJ2-7; 7 positions agree with TRBD2. Germline lookup yields CDR1 MNHEY and CDR2 SVGAGI. Trimming took 6 bases from V and 9 from J; bases not matched to a gene: 8. The CDR3 runs 12 residues.

This chain uses TRBV6-1 with TRBJ2-1, with D possibly being TRBD2 (7 bases). V gave up 2 bases and J gave up 9 bases, with 14 bases separating them. The CDR3 is made up of 14 amino acids. The germline V gene encodes CDR1 MNHNS and CDR2 SASEGT. Here the CDR3 DNA reads TGTGCCAGCAGTGAATTAGAGGGAGGGGGTGAGCAGTTCTTC. Residues: CASSELEGGGEQFF.

The V call is TRBV9, the J call TRBJ1-2; 9 bases align to TRBD1. V lost 4 bases to trimming and J lost 4 bases; unmatched junction nucleotides: 11. The germline gives CDR1 SGDLS, CDR2 YYNGEE. The CDR3 sequence is 16 residues long. The CDR3 nucleotides are TGTGCCAGCAGCCCCGAGGGGACAGGGAAAACCTATGGCTACACCTTC. Its translation: CASSPEGTGKTYGYTF.

This clone was recorded once. This chain joins TRBV27 and TRBJ1-2, with D possibly matching TRBD1 (6 bases). The V gene lost 5 bases and the J gene lost 3 bases, with 16 bases spanning the gap. This CDR3 is 15 amino acids long. Germline V gives CDR1 MNHEY, CDR2 SMNVEV (reference sequence). CDR3 in DNA: TGTGCCAGCAGTCCCGAGAGGGGGATAGACTATGGCTACACCTTC. This encodes CASSPERGIDYGYTF.